Given below is one T cell receptor (beta chain) in context. Its antigen is undetermined. Per germline, CDR1 MDHEN and CDR2 SYDVKM. The CDR3 contains 15 residues. Trimming shortened V by 7 bases and J by 5 bases, and 17 bases separated the two germline ends. The data originate from a study of T cell responses to AZD1222 COVID-19 vaccine. Some second doses came at about 4 weeks and others at about 12 weeks; these were pooled. Findings and caveats of the study: Spike-wide vaccine-associated CD4 TCRs dominated at 160-218 and 743-854. It was only a handful of AZD1222 recipients who were seropositive at baseline. A mostly white British donor set with more females was recruited, and clonal diversity was possibly underestimated.

The repertoire was sequenced with immunoSEQ multiplex PCR; TCRdb's copy has only in-frame clones and lacks some. The table shows 100,000 to 150,000 clones, with roughly 90% occurring only once. Sequences were derived from peripheral blood, sampled 28 days after the second AZD1222 dose. This chain connects TRBV28 to TRBJ2-2, with D possibly matching TRBD2 (7 bases). The TCR sequence derives from an adult who received the AZD1222 COVID-19 vaccine. The CDR3 protein is CASTLGGAGTGELFF. The CDR3 DNA is TGTGCCAGCACCCTGGGGGGGGCGGGAACCGGGGAGCTGTTTTTT.